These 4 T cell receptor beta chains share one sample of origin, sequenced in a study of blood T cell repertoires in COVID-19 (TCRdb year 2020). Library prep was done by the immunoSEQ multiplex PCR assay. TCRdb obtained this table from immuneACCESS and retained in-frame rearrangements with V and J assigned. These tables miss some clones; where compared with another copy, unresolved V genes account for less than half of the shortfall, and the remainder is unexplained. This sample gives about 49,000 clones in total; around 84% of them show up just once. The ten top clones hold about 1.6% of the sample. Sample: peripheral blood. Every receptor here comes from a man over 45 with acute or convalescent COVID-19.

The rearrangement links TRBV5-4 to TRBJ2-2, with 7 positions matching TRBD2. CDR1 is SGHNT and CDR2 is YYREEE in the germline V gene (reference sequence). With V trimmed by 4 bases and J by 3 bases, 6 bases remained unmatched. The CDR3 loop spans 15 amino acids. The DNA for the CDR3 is TGTGCCAGCAGCACCGCAGCGGGGTACACCGGGGAGCTGTTTTTT. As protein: CASSTAAGYTGELFF. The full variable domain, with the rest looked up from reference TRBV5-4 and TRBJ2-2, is ETGVTQSPTHLIKTRGQQVTLRCSSQSGHNTVSWYQQALGQGPQFIFQYYREEENGRGNFPPRFSGLQFPNYSSELNVNALELDDSALYLCASSTAAGYTGELFFGEGSRLTVL.

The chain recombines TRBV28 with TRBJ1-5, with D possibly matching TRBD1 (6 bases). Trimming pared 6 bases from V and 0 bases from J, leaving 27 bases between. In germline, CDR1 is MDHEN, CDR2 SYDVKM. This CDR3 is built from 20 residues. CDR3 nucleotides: TGTGCCAGCAGCCTTTTCTTAGTTACTACCAGGGGATATAGCAATCAGCCCCAGCATTTT. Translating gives CASSLFLVTTRGYSNQPQHF. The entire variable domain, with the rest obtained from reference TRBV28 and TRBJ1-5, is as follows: DVKVTQSSRYLVKRTGEKVFLECVQDMDHENMFWYRQDPGLGLRLIYFSYDVKMKEKGDIPEGYSVSREKKERFSLILESASTNQTSMYLCASSLFLVTTRGYSNQPQHFGDGTRLSIL.

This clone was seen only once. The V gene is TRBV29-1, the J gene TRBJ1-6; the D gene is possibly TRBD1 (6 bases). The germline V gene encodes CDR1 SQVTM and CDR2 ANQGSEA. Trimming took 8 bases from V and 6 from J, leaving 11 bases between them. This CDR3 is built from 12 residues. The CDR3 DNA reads TGCAGCTACAGGGAGGGTAATTCACCCCTCCACTTT. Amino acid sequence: CSYREGNSPLHF.

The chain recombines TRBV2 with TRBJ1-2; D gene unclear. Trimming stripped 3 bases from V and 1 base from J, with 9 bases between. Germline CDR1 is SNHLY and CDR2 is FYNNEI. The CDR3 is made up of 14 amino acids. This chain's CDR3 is CASSENGLNYGYTF. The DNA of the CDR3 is TGTGCCAGCAGTGAGAATGGACTTAACTATGGCTACACCTTC. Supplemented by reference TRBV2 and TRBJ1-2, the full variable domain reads EPEVTQTPSHQVTQMGQEVILRCVPISNHLYFYWYRQILGQKVEFLVSFYNNEISEKSEIFDDQFSVERPDGSNFTLKIRSTKLEDSAMYFCASSENGLNYGYTFGSGTRLTVV.